This is a list of T cell receptor beta chains from one sample in a study of blood T cell repertoires in COVID-19. Sequencing was performed with immunoSEQ multiplex PCR; in TCRdb, only in-frame clones are kept and a portion is missing. The data contain some 200,000 clones, around 95% of them singletons. Source material: peripheral blood. These receptors all stem from a man younger than 45 with COVID-19, enrolled during active disease. The CDR3 runs from the conserved cysteine through the conserved F or W. The D gene is left open where the match is weak. Expanded clones are given a class, and other clones once, few, many or no size at all.

v_gene: TRBV5-1; j_gene: TRBJ1-1; d_gene: NA; abundance: NA; CDR3nt: TGCGCCAGCAGCCTGTGGGAGGGGTTGACTGAAGCTTTCTTT; CDR3aa: CASSLWEGLTEAFF
v_gene: TRBV12-3/TRBV12-4; j_gene: TRBJ1-6; d_gene: NA; abundance: NA; CDR3nt: TGTGCCAGCAGTTTAACGGGTAATTCACCCCTCCACTTT; CDR3aa: CASSLTGNSPLHF
v_gene: TRBV2; j_gene: TRBJ1-5; d_gene: NA; abundance: NA; CDR3nt: TGTGCCAGCCAAGACAGAGATAGCAATCAGCCCCAGCATTTT; CDR3aa: CASQDRDSNQPQHF
v_gene: TRBV5-1; j_gene: TRBJ2-2; d_gene: NA; abundance: NA; CDR3nt: TGCGCCAGCAGCGTGATGCCCGGGACACAGACCGGGGAGCTGTTTTTT; CDR3aa: CASSVMPGTQTGELFF
v_gene: TRBV19; j_gene: TRBJ1-1; d_gene: TRBD1; abundance: NA; CDR3nt: TGTGCCAGCACGGGACAGATGAACACTGAAGCTTTCTTT; CDR3aa: CASTGQMNTEAFF
v_gene: TRBV2; j_gene: TRBJ2-7; d_gene: TRBD1; abundance: few; CDR3nt: TGTGCCAGCAGTGAAACGGGACAGGCTTACGAGCAGTACTTC; CDR3aa: CASSETGQAYEQYF
v_gene: TRBV2; j_gene: TRBJ1-2; d_gene: NA; abundance: NA; CDR3nt: TGTGCCAGCAGTGAACAAGGAGGGGGGGACTATGGCTACACCTTC; CDR3aa: CASSEQGGGDYGYTF
v_gene: TRBV6-2/TRBV6-3; j_gene: TRBJ1-1; d_gene: NA; abundance: NA; CDR3nt: TGTGCCAGCAGCCGGACACGGAACACTGAAGCTTTCTTT; CDR3aa: CASSRTRNTEAFF
v_gene: TRBV4-1; j_gene: TRBJ2-2; d_gene: NA; abundance: NA; CDR3nt: TGCGCCAGCAGCCAAGCAGGGGCCGGGGAGCTGTTTTTT; CDR3aa: CASSQAGAGELFF
v_gene: TRBV5-1; j_gene: TRBJ2-2; d_gene: TRBD1; abundance: once; CDR3nt: TGCGCCAGCAGCGGAGGACAGGGGTTCGGCACCGGGGAGCTGTTTTTT; CDR3aa: CASSGGQGFGTGELFF
v_gene: TRBV25-1; j_gene: TRBJ2-5; d_gene: NA; abundance: few; CDR3nt: TGTGCCAGCAGGGGAGCAGACGTTGGGAGGGAGACCCAGTACTTC; CDR3aa: CASRGADVGRETQYF
v_gene: TRBV19; j_gene: TRBJ1-4; d_gene: NA; abundance: NA; CDR3nt: TGTGCCAGTTCGCGTGGACGAGGGAAGAATGAAAAACTGTTTTTT; CDR3aa: CASSRGRGKNEKLFF